This TCR beta chain was obtained from a study of CD8 T cells in ankylosing spondylitis (dated by TCRdb to the late 2010s). Notes on the research overall: To find TCR variants linked to disease, the study profiled T cell receptor beta repertoires in ankylosing spondylitis patients and healthy donors. The full study cohort comprised around 23 ankylosing spondylitis patients and over a hundred healthy donors. Peripheral blood samples were taken, and synovial fluid was additionally collected from ankylosing spondylitis patients. Study-wide findings and limitations: Significant enrichment of the disease-linked clones was reported in matched synovial fluid samples from ankylosing spondylitis patients. Some motif variants were previously reported in synovial fluid and blood of reactive arthritis patients, suggesting common disease-initiation mechanisms. The disease-linked clones showed a CD8+ phenotype and occurred at relatively low frequencies in peripheral blood. Blood from ankylosing spondylitis patients appeared to be characterized by a TCR beta motif composed of roughly eight highly homologous amino acid variants.

The reads were generated on an Illumina HiSeq 2500. TCR beta libraries were prepared by quantitative 5'-RACE with molecular barcodes. The paper's processing steps were these. A new computational method based on a probabilistic model of VDJ rearrangement was used to identify disease-linked TCR variants. The public reads were quality trimmed at Q25 with fastp and then assembled into clones with MiXCR by TCRdb, keeping productive beta chains. CDR3 protein sequences are deduplicated, and each keeps its most common genes and DNA. The V and J calls were determined by TCRdb, not by the authors. The sample data list a few hundred thousand distinct CDR3 sequences, and more than 20% of these were observed just once. The ten largest clones add up to less than 20% of the sample. According to the germline V gene, CDR1 reads SGHTS and CDR2 reads YDEGEE. V loses 7 bases at its end and J loses 7 bases; junction bases beyond the gene matches: 10. The CDR3 goes from the cysteine to the phenylalanine over 14 residues. Only the CDR3 part of the read is kept: 42 bases, read in frame from the first base.

For this clonotype: No cognate antigen has been identified for it. Per-base qualities were not stored, and no clone one base away is much larger.

The sequence links TRBV5-8 to TRBJ2-3; 9 junctional bases match TRBD2. Sequencing was performed on blood, either unsorted or a sorted T cell fraction (not recorded which). This TCR came from a male donor with ankylosing spondylitis. The sequence in DNA is TGTGCCAGCTCCCGGCTAGCGGGACCCCATACGCAGTATTTT. Its amino acids are CASSRLAGPHTQYF. Full variable domain (CDR3 extended with the reference TRBV5-8 and TRBJ2-3 proteins): EAGVTQSPTHLIKTRGQQATLRCSPISGHTSVYWYQQALGLGLQFLLWYDEGEERNRGNFPPRFSGRQFPNYSSELNVNALELEDSALYLCASSRLAGPHTQYFGPGTRLTVL.